The present TCR beta chain was sequenced within a study of a mutant IDH1 vaccine in newly diagnosed glioma. About the study: The start of vaccination came 4-6 weeks after radiotherapy alone, or with temozolomide cycles.

The method was immunoSEQ multiplex PCR; TCRdb's version includes in-frame clones alone and lacks a portion of them. The sample has about 33,000 clones, 75% seen once; the top ten hold roughly 9.8%. Study observations and caveats: Shifts in the top peripheral T cell clonotypes seemed unrelated to pseudoprogression.

Described time point: week 47, end of study. The vaccine gave 300 ug of a 20-mer mutant IDH1 peptide subcutaneously per dose. Patients were given eight vaccinations, scheduled in weeks 1, 3, 5, 7, 11, 15, 19 and 23. New WHO grade 3 or 4 IDH1-mutant, ATRX-lost astrocytomas were present in all donors. In regard to this clone: No antigen is known for it.

In germline, CDR1 is SQVTM, CDR2 ANQGSEA. Trimming removed 7 bases from V and 9 bases from J; junction bases left unmatched: 4. This CDR3 comprises 13 residues. The V and J genes are TRBV29-1 and TRBJ2-1; 15 bases fit TRBD2. Sequenced here: PBMCs, sampled from a glioma patient whose treatment included an IDH1 peptide vaccine. This TCR was recovered from a man in his forties or fifties with glioma. The CDR3 DNA is TGCAGCGGGACTAGCGGGAGGGCCGTTGAGCAGTTCTTC. This sequence encodes CSGTSGRAVEQFF.